This is a list of T cell receptor beta chains from one sample in a study of blood T cell repertoires in COVID-19. The data were produced by immunoSEQ multiplex PCR, yet TCRdb's version contains in-frame clones alone and is incomplete. The sample carries over 200,000 clones, around 80% recorded once. The sequenced material came from peripheral blood. The source is a human donor in a cohort sampled during active COVID-19. Each CDR3 is given with its conserved first and last residue. Fields, in order: D gene, J gene, V gene, clone size, CDR3 DNA, CDR3 protein. D genes are given only for firm matches. Size is omitted from some rows. Given values are once, few, many or a class for expanded clones.

.	TRBJ2-7	TRBV28	.	TGTGCCAGCAGTTGGGGAGGGGGGGTCTCCTACGAGCAGTACTTC	CASSWGGGVSYEQYF
TRBD2	TRBJ2-1	TRBV5-6	.	TGTGCCAGCAGCTTGGTAGTTCTAGCGGGAGTGACTGAGCAGTTCTTC	CASSLVVLAGVTEQFF
.	TRBJ1-2	TRBV18	few	TGTGCCAGCTCACCACCGCGAGGAGATGGCTACACCTTC	CASSPPRGDGYTF
.	TRBJ1-4	TRBV11-2	few	TGTGCCAGCAGTTGGAGAACTAATGAAAAACTGTTTTTT	CASSWRTNEKLFF
.	TRBJ2-7	TRBV27	.	TGTGCCAGCAGCGGCACCGGGTTCTCCTACGAGCAGTACTTC	CASSGTGFSYEQYF
TRBD2	TRBJ2-7	TRBV4-3	once	TGCGCCAGCAGCCAAGGCGCGGGGAGGGCCTTTTACGAGCAGTACTTC	CASSQGAGRAFYEQYF
.	TRBJ1-1	TRBV28	few	TGTGCCAGCAGTTTAATCCGGGGCACTGAAGCTTTCTTT	CASSLIRGTEAFF
TRBD1	TRBJ2-7	TRBV5-4	.	TGTGCCAGCAGCCTGGACAGGGGAACCTACGAGCAGTACTTC	CASSLDRGTYEQYF
TRBD1	TRBJ2-7	TRBV6-5	.	TGTGCCAGCAGTTGGCGGGACAGGGGTTACGAGCAGTACTTC	CASSWRDRGYEQYF
.	TRBJ2-1	TRBV18	.	TGTGCCAGCTCACCACGAGCCGGGAGCAATGAGCAGTTCTTC	CASSPRAGSNEQFF
.	TRBJ2-7	TRBV7-9	.	TGTGCCAGCAGCTTCCGCTTCGAGGTCTCCTACGAGCAGTACTTC	CASSFRFEVSYEQYF
.	TRBJ1-5	TRBV30	.	TGTGCCTGGAGTGTTGGAGATTATCAGCCCCAGCATTTT	CAWSVGDYQPQHF
.	TRBJ1-6	TRBV5-1	.	TGCGCCAGCAGCTTGGAGGGGTGGGATTCACCCCTCCACTTT	CASSLEGWDSPLHF
.	TRBJ2-7	TRBV27	.	TGTGCCAGCAGTCGGGATGGAACCTACGAGCAGTACTTC	CASSRDGTYEQYF
.	TRBJ1-2	TRBV7-9	.	TGTGCCAGCAGCTTACAGGGGAAGGAAGGCTACACCTTC	CASSLQGKEGYTF
.	TRBJ2-7	TRBV5-6	.	TGTGCCAGCAGCCACGGTGCTAGCTACGAGCAGTACTTC	CASSHGASYEQYF
TRBD1	TRBJ2-4	TRBV9	.	TGTGCCAGCAGCGCAGGACAGGCTCTTGGCATTCAGTACTTC	CASSAGQALGIQYF
.	TRBJ2-7	TRBV29-1	.	TGCAGCGTTCGGCCCAGGCGTCGACCCTACGAGCAGTACTTC	CSVRPRRRPYEQYF
.	TRBJ2-3	TRBV19	.	TGTGCCAGTAGTCTCCTCGGAGGTCGGTCCCTCACAGATACGCAGTATTTT	CASSLLGGRSLTDTQYF
TRBD1	TRBJ1-5	TRBV5-3	few	TGTGCCAGAGGGGAGACAGGGCGGGATCAGCCCCAGCATTTT	CARGETGRDQPQHF
TRBD1	TRBJ1-1	TRBV30	.	TGTGCCTGGAGTTGGGGACAGGCCACTGAAGCTTTCTTT	CAWSWGQATEAFF
TRBD1	TRBJ1-1	TRBV28	.	TGTGTGACAGGGGAACGGACTGAAGCTTTCTTT	CVTGERTEAFF
TRBD1	TRBJ1-4	TRBV18	.	TGTGCCAGCTCACGGGACAGGGCAACTAATGAAAAACTGTTTTTT	CASSRDRATNEKLFF
.	TRBJ1-1	TRBV19	.	TGTGCCAGCCGTCAGGGAGGGAGCACTGAAGCTTTCTTT	CASRQGGSTEAFF
.	TRBJ2-1	TRBV5-1	.	TGCGCCAGCAGCTTTATAGCCGGTGGAGCGAGTGGAAGTGAGCAGTTCTTC	CASSFIAGGASGSEQFF
TRBD2	TRBJ2-2	TRBV4-2	.	TGTGCCAGCAGCCAAGGTGGATTTTGGCTAGCGGGCCCGAACACCGGGGAGCTGTTTTTT	CASSQGGFWLAGPNTGELFF
TRBD1	TRBJ1-1	TRBV27	.	TGTGCCAGCACCCGGGACAGCACGAACACTGAAGCTTTCTTT	CASTRDSTNTEAFF
.	TRBJ1-5	TRBV5-6	.	TGTGCCAGCAGCTTGGCCGTGCAGGGCAATCAGCCCCAGCATTTT	CASSLAVQGNQPQHF
.	TRBJ2-7	TRBV6-5	.	TGTGCCAGCAGAAGTCCGAGCTCCTACGAGCAGTACTTC	CASRSPSSYEQYF
TRBD1	TRBJ2-7	TRBV9	.	TGTGCCAGCAGCGTCGGGACAGGGGTCACCGGGACAACCTACGAGCAGTACTTC	CASSVGTGVTGTTYEQYF
.	TRBJ1-4	TRBV10-3	.	TGTGCCATCAGTGAGCGTTGGGGGCTGGTCAGGGATGAAAAACTGTTTTTT	CAISERWGLVRDEKLFF
TRBD2	TRBJ2-7	TRBV27	few	TGTGCCAGCAGTCTAGATCCCGGGACTAGCGCCTACGAGCAGTACTTC	CASSLDPGTSAYEQYF
.	TRBJ1-2	TRBV27	.	TGTGCCAGCAGTTCGCCCCAACGGAGGGGATTCGGGCTATATGGCTACACCTTC	CASSSPQRRGFGLYGYTF
TRBD1	TRBJ2-7	TRBV27	.	TGTGCCAGCAGTATCGCCGGGACAGCCCTACCCTACGAGCAGTACTTC	CASSIAGTALPYEQYF
TRBD1	TRBJ2-7	TRBV28	.	TGTGCCATTACCCCCGGGACAGGATATTCCTACGAGCAGTACTTC	CAITPGTGYSYEQYF
.	TRBJ1-2	TRBV5-1	.	TGCGCCAGCAGCTTGGCCGGTGGGGGCAGCAACTATGGCTACACCTTC	CASSLAGGGSNYGYTF
.	TRBJ2-4	TRBV11-2	.	TGTGCCAGCAGCCCAGGCACGGAGGACATTCAGTACTTC	CASSPGTEDIQYF
.	TRBJ1-5	TRBV27	.	TGTGCCAGCAGGCTTCGGAAGACTCTATATAGCAATCAGCCCCAGCATTTT	CASRLRKTLYSNQPQHF
.	TRBJ2-7	TRBV25-1	.	TGTGCCAGCAGTGCCGCGACAAGGTTGACCGAGCAGTACTTC	CASSAATRLTEQYF
TRBD1	TRBJ1-1	TRBV10-3	.	TGTGCCATCACCCGGACAGGGGGCGGAACTGAAGCTTTCTTT	CAITRTGGGTEAFF
.	TRBJ1-5	TRBV29-1	.	TGCAGCGTTGGAGGTGTGAGCAATCAGCCCCAGCATTTT	CSVGGVSNQPQHF
.	TRBJ1-2	TRBV5-6	few	TGTGCCAGCACCCTTAGTGACTATGGCTACACCTTC	CASTLSDYGYTF
.	TRBJ1-6	TRBV3-1/TRBV3-2	.	TGTGCCAGCAGCCAAGTATGGACTGCCCTTAATTCACCCCTCCACTTT	CASSQVWTALNSPLHF
.	TRBJ2-7	TRBV13	.	TGTGCCAGCAGCTTAGGCCAGGACTACGAGCAGTACTTC	CASSLGQDYEQYF
TRBD2	TRBJ2-1	TRBV5-5	.	TGTGCCAGCAGCCGGACTAGCGGGTCCTACAATGAGCAGTTCTTC	CASSRTSGSYNEQFF
.	TRBJ1-2	TRBV28	.	TGTGCCAGCAGTACGTTGGTCGACACCTATGGCTACACCTTC	CASSTLVDTYGYTF
.	TRBJ2-7	TRBV30	few	TGTGCCTGGAGCAACGGCTACGAGCAGTACTTC	CAWSNGYEQYF
.	TRBJ1-1	TRBV10-3	.	TGTGCCATCAGTGAGACGGGGGGGAACACTGAAGCTTTCTTT	CAISETGGNTEAFF
.	TRBJ1-2	TRBV9	.	TGTGCCAGCAGCGTAGGGAGGGAGAGTACTAACTATGGCTACACCTTC	CASSVGRESTNYGYTF
TRBD2	TRBJ2-7	TRBV24-1	.	TGTGCCACCAGTGATTCGCGGACTAGCGGGAGGGTAAACGAGCAGTACTTC	CATSDSRTSGRVNEQYF
.	TRBJ1-1	TRBV6-5	.	TGTGCCAGCAGTTACTCGAACAGGAACACTGAAGCTTTCTTT	CASSYSNRNTEAFF
.	TRBJ2-7	TRBV15	.	TGTGCCACCAGCAGAGTCCTCACAGGTTCCTACGAGCAGTACTTC	CATSRVLTGSYEQYF
TRBD1	TRBJ1-4	TRBV18	.	TGTGCCAGCTCACCAGGACAGGTTTGGGAAAAACTGTTTTTT	CASSPGQVWEKLFF
TRBD2	TRBJ2-7	TRBV4-3	.	TGCGCCAGCTCTACTAGCGGGAGATCCTACGAGCAGTACTTC	CASSTSGRSYEQYF
.	TRBJ1-1	TRBV23-1	.	TGCGCCAGCAGTCCGCGGGGCAGCGCTGAAGCTTTCTTT	CASSPRGSAEAFF
TRBD2	TRBJ2-5	TRBV7-3	.	TGTGCCAGCAGCTCGGGACTAGCGGGGGAGACCCAGTACTTC	CASSSGLAGETQYF
TRBD2	TRBJ2-7	TRBV9	once	TGTGCCAGCAGCGTAGCTGATAGCGGGCTCTACGAGCAGTACTTC	CASSVADSGLYEQYF
.	TRBJ2-3	TRBV6-4	.	TGTGCCACCTCAAGGGACTGGGCCACAGATACGCAGTATTTT	CATSRDWATDTQYF
.	TRBJ2-2	TRBV18	once	TGTGCCAGCTCATCAAACCGAGACAGAAGCTCTAACACCGGGGAGCTGTTTTTT	CASSSNRDRSSNTGELFF
.	TRBJ2-3	TRBV27	.	TGTGCCAGTCGCGTAGGGGGAGGGGGAGATACGCAGTATTTT	CASRVGGGGDTQYF